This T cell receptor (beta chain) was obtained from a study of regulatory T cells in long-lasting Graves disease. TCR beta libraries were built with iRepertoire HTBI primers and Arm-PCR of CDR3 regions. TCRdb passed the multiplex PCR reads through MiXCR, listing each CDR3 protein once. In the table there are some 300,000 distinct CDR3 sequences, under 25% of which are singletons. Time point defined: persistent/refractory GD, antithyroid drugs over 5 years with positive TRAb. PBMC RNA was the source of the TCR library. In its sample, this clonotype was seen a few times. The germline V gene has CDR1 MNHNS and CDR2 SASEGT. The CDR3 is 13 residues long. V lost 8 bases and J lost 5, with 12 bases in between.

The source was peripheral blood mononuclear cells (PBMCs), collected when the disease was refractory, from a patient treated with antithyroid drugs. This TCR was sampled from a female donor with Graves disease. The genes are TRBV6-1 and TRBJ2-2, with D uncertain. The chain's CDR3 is CASVRVGTGELFF. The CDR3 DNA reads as TGTGCCAGCGTAAGGGTAGGAACCGGGGAGCTGTTTTTT.